What follows are 4 T cell receptor beta chains derived from one specimen sequenced in a study of cytomegalovirus exposure and HLA in healthy donors. PCR amplification relied on 60 Vbeta primers (plus 13 Jbeta primers). The table came from immunoSEQ multiplex PCR; TCRdb's copy has only in-frame clones and leaves some out. The table lists 150,000 or so clones, 78% of them singletons. Sequencing input: PBMCs. The receptors were sampled from a woman aged 40 to 55 in good health and CMV-seropositive.

The chain joins TRBV15 to TRBJ1-4, with D unclear. Germline CDR1 is LNHNV and CDR2 is YYDKDF (reference sequence). The CDR3 is 16 amino acids. V lost 5 bases to trimming and J lost 8 bases, with 21 bases between them. As DNA, the CDR3 is TGTGCCACCAGCTTACGAAACGGCTTTTCACAGGAAAAACTGTTTTTT. It translates to CATSLRNGFSQEKLFF.

This clone was counted only a few times. The V call is TRBV5-1, the J call TRBJ2-1; TRBD1 is a possible D gene (5 bases). CDR3 length: 14 amino acids. The V gene's germline CDR1 is SGHRS and CDR2 YFSETQ. Trimming stripped 3 bases from V and 6 bases from J, with 13 bases between. CDR3 region: CASSSLTASNEQFF. CDR3 in DNA: TGCGCCAGCAGCTCCTTGACAGCGAGCAATGAGCAGTTCTTC.

The chain combines TRBV5-8 with TRBJ1-6, with D maybe TRBD1 (5 bases). The germline V gene has CDR1 SGHTS and CDR2 YDEGEE. The ends were cut back, 1 base at V and 7 bases at J, with 9 bases in the middle. The CDR3 runs 14 residues. The CDR3 loop is CASSLLQGNSPLHF. For the CDR3, the DNA is TGTGCCAGCAGCTTGTTGCAGGGAAATTCACCCCTCCACTTT.

The rearrangement uses TRBV7-8 and TRBJ2-1; TRBD2 aligns across 10 bases. From germline, CDR1 is SGHVS and CDR2 FQNEAQ. After removal of 7 bases from V and 8 bases from J, the junction contained 17 bases not matched to a gene. The CDR3 totals 17 residues. The CDR3 bases are TGTGCCAGCACCCGAGGGGCGAGCGGGGGGGCTCTGGATGAGCAGTTCTTC. Amino acid sequence: CASTRGASGGALDEQFF.